This passage covers 9 T cell receptor beta chains from one sample sequenced in a study of spatial heterogeneity in lung cancer. A single record per CDR3 protein comes from TCRdb applying MiXCR to the 5' RACE reads. This sample has 2,500 to 3,000 distinct CDR3 sequences, with 8.5% found just once. As to time point: sample taken at primary tumor resection. Whole RNA came from tumor, nontumor lung or frozen PBMC and was sequenced without being sorted. Source: normal lung tissue next to the tumor, taken at surgery. These receptors were collected from a male donor with early-stage non-small cell lung cancer.

Within the sample, this clonotype is large. In a library made to pick up alpha chains, this beta chain is a stray read with a size that means little. This chain joins TRBV10-3 and TRBJ2-1; TRBD1 matches at 8 bases. Germline values: CDR1 ENHRY, CDR2 SYGVKD. Losses at the gene ends were 3 bases for V and 7 bases for J; bases not matched to a gene: 8. This CDR3 has 15 amino acids. The CDR3 region has the DNA TGTGCCATCAGTGAAGGACAGGGAAAGAAAAATGAGCAGTTCTTC. As protein: CAISEGQGKKNEQFF.

This clonotype showed up many times. This beta chain represents an off-target read in a library built for alpha chains; its size is of limited meaning. The J gene is TRBJ1-6, the V gene TRBV27; D is uncertain. This CDR3 is 13 amino acids long. V lost 5 bases, J lost 8 bases, and 10 bases lay in between. Germline loops: CDR1 MNHEY, CDR2 SMNVEV (reference sequence). Here the CDR3 reads CASSALRDSPLHF. Written as DNA, the CDR3 is TGTGCCAGCAGTGCATTAAGGGATTCACCCCTCCACTTT.

In its sample, this clonotype is hyperexpanded. The size of this beta chain means little, since it is a stray read in a library made for alpha chains. V usage is TRBV20-1 and J usage is TRBJ2-3; 7 bases match TRBD2. Germline assignment: CDR1 DFQATT and CDR2 SNEGSKA (reference sequence). The length of the CDR3 is 13 residues. With 7 bases clipped from V and 9 bases from J, the junction kept 13 bases outside the gene matches. The CDR3 bases are TGCAGTGAGAGACTAGCACCTGGTCAGACGCAGTATTTT. Translated, it gives CSERLAPGQTQYF.

This clonotype has ten or more counts. This beta chain is an off-target read within a library intended for alpha chains, so its frequency means little. This chain's CDR3 is CASSLGTSGGTGELFF. DNA for the CDR3: TGTGCCAGCAGTCTGGGGACTAGCGGGGGGACCGGGGAGCTGTTTTTT. This chain uses TRBV12-3 or TRBV12-4 with TRBJ2-2; 15 bases map to TRBD2. The length of the CDR3 is 16 residues. V lost 5 bases to trimming and J lost 5 bases; unmatched junction nucleotides: 3.

By its share, this clonotype is medium-sized. The size of this beta chain means little, since it is a stray read in a library made for alpha chains. CDR3 protein: CASSQDFGGEKLFF. The CDR3, as DNA: TGTGCCAGCAGCCAAGATTTCGGAGGGGAAAAACTGTTTTTT. This rearrangement joins TRBV14 to TRBJ1-4; no firm D call. The CDR3 sequence is 14 residues long. Trimming left V 0 bases short and J 8 bases short, with 10 bases between. The germline V gene has CDR1 SGHDN and CDR2 FVKESK.

In its sample, this clonotype ranks as medium-sized (0.01 to 0.1%). This beta chain was picked up by a library intended for alpha chains and is off target, so its count carries little meaning. The chain carries TRBV27 and TRBJ2-3; D unclear. CDR1 MNHEY and CDR2 SMNVEV come from the germline V gene (reference sequence). The CDR3 is made up of 12 amino acids. Trimming took off 8 bases at V and 2 bases at J, with 8 bases between the two ends. CDR3 in amino acids: CASGSNTDTQYF. The CDR3 bases are TGTGCCAGCGGATCGAACACAGATACGCAGTATTTT.

A note on this clonotype: The library was prepared for alpha chains; this beta chain is a stray read, so its frequency means little. This chain uses TRBV5-4 with TRBJ1-1, with D maybe TRBD1 (5 bases). The germline V and J ends were trimmed by 4 bases and 1 base, with 14 bases remaining between them. This CDR3 has 15 residues. Looked up from germline, CDR1 is SGHNT and CDR2 is YYREEE (reference sequence). The CDR3 nucleotides are TGTGCCAGCAGCCCAGAGACAGAGCCGAACACTGAAGCTTTCTTT. Translated: CASSPETEPNTEAFF.

This clonotype was observed at least ten times. Because this beta chain is a stray read in a library intended to capture alpha chains, its abundance should not be given much weight. The genes are TRBV20-1 and TRBJ2-7, with TRBD1 matching over 10 bases. Trimming took 1 base from V and 2 from J; bases not matched to a gene: 5. The germline gives CDR1 DFQATT, CDR2 SNEGSKA (reference sequence). This CDR3 has 15 residues. Written as DNA, the CDR3 is TGCAGTGCTAGAGCCTCGGACAGGGGGGCCTACGAGCAGTACTTC. It translates to CSARASDRGAYEQYF.

Relative to its sample, this clonotype is medium-sized. This beta chain appears as a stray read in a library generated for alpha chains; its size is not informative. The V and J genes are TRBV7-9 and TRBJ2-6; D possibly corresponds to TRBD1 (6 bases). This CDR3 comprises 19 residues. CDR1 and CDR2 from the germline V gene are SEHNR and FQNEAQ (reference sequence). Trimming took 2 bases from V and 4 from J, leaving 21 bases between them. This CDR3 reads CASSLTPGQGASGANVLTF. Written as DNA, the CDR3 is TGTGCCAGCAGCTTAACTCCGGGACAAGGGGCCTCCGGGGCCAACGTCCTGACTTTC.